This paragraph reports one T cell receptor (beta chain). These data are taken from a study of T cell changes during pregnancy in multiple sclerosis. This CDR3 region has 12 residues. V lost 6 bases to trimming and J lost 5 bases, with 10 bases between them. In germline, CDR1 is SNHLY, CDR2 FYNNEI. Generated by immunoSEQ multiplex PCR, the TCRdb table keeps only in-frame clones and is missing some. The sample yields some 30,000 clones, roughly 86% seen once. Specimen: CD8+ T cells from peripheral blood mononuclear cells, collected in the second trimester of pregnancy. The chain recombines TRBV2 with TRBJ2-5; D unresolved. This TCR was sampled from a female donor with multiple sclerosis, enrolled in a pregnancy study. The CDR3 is CASRTVRETQYF. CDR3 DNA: TGTGCCAGCAGAACGGTACGGGAGACCCAGTACTTC.